These 24 T cell receptor beta chains originate from one sample sequenced in a study of T cell responses to AZD1222 COVID-19 vaccine. The method was immunoSEQ multiplex PCR; TCRdb's version includes in-frame clones alone and lacks a portion of them. The data show roughly 130,000 clones, about nine tenths seen once. The source material was peripheral blood, sampled on day 0 of AZD1222 vaccination. The source of these receptors is an adult in good health.

The gene calls are TRBV28 and TRBJ2-5, with 9 positions matching TRBD2. CDR3 length: 15 amino acids. V lost 5 bases to trimming and J lost 2 bases; unmatched junction nucleotides: 6. CDR1 is MDHEN and CDR2 is SYDVKM in the germline V gene. CDR3 residues: CASSQSGGPQETQYF. The DNA for the CDR3 is TGTGCCAGCAGTCAAAGCGGGGGGCCTCAAGAGACCCAGTACTTC.

The rearrangement uses TRBV7-6 and TRBJ2-2, with D hard to call. This CDR3 region has 11 residues. Between the trimmed V and J ends, which lost 2 bases and 8 bases, there was a span of 3 bases. Germline CDR1 reads SGHVS; CDR2 reads FNYEAQ. CDR3 DNA: TGTGCCAGCAGCTTATGGGGGGAGCTGTTTTTT. Translated, it gives CASSLWGELFF.

The chain uses TRBV7-2 and TRBJ2-7; possible D gene TRBD2, 5 bases. Germline values: CDR1 SGHTA, CDR2 FQGNSA. This CDR3 contains 14 residues. V was pared by 4 bases and J by 0 bases, with 10 bases between. CDR3 sequence: CASSSGLDSYEQYF. CDR3 in DNA: TGTGCCAGCAGCTCCGGACTGGACTCCTACGAGCAGTACTTC.

The gene calls are TRBV27 and TRBJ1-1, with a weak D call TRBD1 (6 bases). V lost 5 bases to trimming and J lost 11 bases, with 18 bases between them. This CDR3 spans 13 amino acids. Germline CDR1 MNHEY, CDR2 SMNVEV (reference sequence). The CDR3 spells CASSRGGRLEAFF. CDR3 DNA sequence: TGTGCCAGCAGTCGGGGGGGGCGTCTTGAGGCTTTCTTT.

The V call is TRBV28, the J call TRBJ1-2, with 9 bases that match TRBD1. Per the germline V gene, CDR1 is MDHEN and CDR2 is SYDVKM. CDR3 length: 14 amino acids. V was pared by 5 bases and J by 4 bases, with 5 bases of the junction left unmatched. CDR3 residues: CASSRTGVSYGYTF. DNA for the CDR3: TGTGCCAGCAGTCGGACAGGGGTGAGCTATGGCTACACCTTC.

The table lists this clone with a count of one. The chain couples TRBV9 to TRBJ1-6, with 8 bases matching TRBD1. Germline V CDR1 and CDR2: SGDLS, YYNGEE. V shed 2 bases, J shed 7 bases, and the junction held 5 bases outside the gene matches. The CDR3 covers 15 residues. The CDR3 DNA is TGTGCCAGCAGCGTCCGGGACAGGCTCAATTCACCCCTCCACTTT. This encodes CASSVRDRLNSPLHF.

The rearrangement joins TRBV11-2 to TRBJ1-2; D not certain. Germline V gene sequence: CDR1 SGHAT, CDR2 FQNNGV. The CDR3 sequence is 13 residues long. Trimming removed 5 bases from V and 7 bases from J, with 14 bases in between. CDR3 bases: TGTGCCAGCAGCCTCTTGGCGCGTGCTGGCTACACCTTC. It specifies CASSLLARAGYTF.

J is TRBJ1-3 and V is TRBV7-2; D unclear. The V gene lost 3 bases and the J gene lost 4 bases, with 13 bases spanning the gap. The germline gives CDR1 SGHTA, CDR2 FQGNSA. The CDR3 totals 15 residues. CDR3 sequence reads: CASSFGPGAGNTIYF. The CDR3 bases are TGTGCCAGCAGCTTTGGACCTGGAGCCGGAAACACCATATATTTT.

This chain links TRBV28 with TRBJ1-2, with unresolved D. Germline lookup yields CDR1 MDHEN and CDR2 SYDVKM. V was trimmed by 5 bases and J by 8 bases, leaving 27 bases between them. The CDR3 spans 17 residues. The CDR3 here is CASSPPEGPGVGLGYTF. CDR3 in DNA: TGTGCCAGCAGTCCGCCGGAGGGCCCTGGGGTCGGTTTAGGCTACACCTTC.

The rearrangement links TRBV24-1 to TRBJ2-3; D not certain. Per germline, CDR1 KGHDR and CDR2 SFDVKD. There are 12 residues in the CDR3. Between the trimmed V and J ends, which lost 1 base and 2 bases, there was a span of 0 bases. In DNA form, the CDR3 reads TGTGCCACCAGTGATTTCACAGATACGCAGTATTTT. Translation gives CATSDFTDTQYF.

This sequence joins TRBV5-1 and TRBJ1-2; possible D gene TRBD1, 6 bases. Trimming took off 0 bases at V and 4 bases at J, with 10 bases between the two ends. This CDR3 is built from 14 residues. Germline CDR1 is SGHRS and CDR2 is YFSETQ. CDR3 bases: TGCGCCAGCAGCTTGGAACAGGGTCCCTATGGCTACACCTTC. Protein: CASSLEQGPYGYTF.

The gene calls are TRBV30 and TRBJ2-3; D unresolved. The CDR3 loop spans 15 amino acids. Trimming stripped 3 bases from V and 0 bases from J, with 13 bases between. In germline, CDR1 is GTSNPN, CDR2 SVGIG (reference sequence). CDR3 loop: CAWSEGQLSTDTQYF. CDR3 DNA: TGTGCCTGGAGCGAAGGGCAGTTAAGCACAGATACGCAGTATTTT.

This sequence joins TRBV14 and TRBJ1-1; D is uncertain. This CDR3 spans 15 amino acids. Germline V CDR1 and CDR2: SGHDN, FVKESK. Trimming removed 3 bases at V and 1 base at J, with 12 bases between. The DNA of the CDR3 is TGTGCCAGCAGCCAGGCCCCCGGCAGGAACACTGAAGCTTTCTTT. This sequence encodes CASSQAPGRNTEAFF.

The CDR3 DNA reads TGTGCCAGCAGCCCCCGGGGGTTAAGCGCCTACAATGAGCAGTTCTTC. It yields the protein CASSPRGLSAYNEQFF. The chain links TRBV9 to TRBJ2-1; D perhaps matches TRBD2 (6 bases). Germline CDR1 SGDLS, CDR2 YYNGEE. Trimming pared 4 bases from V and 2 bases from J, leaving 16 bases between. The length of the CDR3 is 16 residues.

This chain joins TRBV24-1 and TRBJ2-6; perhaps TRBD2 as D (5 bases). Germline V gene sequence: CDR1 KGHDR, CDR2 SFDVKD. The CDR3 consists of 15 residues. The germline V and J ends were trimmed by 9 bases and 4 bases, with 15 bases remaining between them. The CDR3 DNA reads as TGTGCCACCGGAGGAACGGTCTCCGGGGCCAACGTCCTGACTTTC. Its translation: CATGGTVSGANVLTF.

The table lists this clone with a count of one. The chain employs TRBV18 and TRBJ2-3; D not certain. V gave up 2 bases and J gave up 6 bases, with 12 bases separating them. Germline V gene lookup returns CDR1 KGHSH and CDR2 LQKENI. The CDR3 is made up of 14 amino acids. In DNA, the CDR3 is TGTGCCAGCTCACCAGGCTCGGGTGGGGATACGCAGTATTTT. Translation gives CASSPGSGGDTQYF.

This chain joins TRBV5-4 and TRBJ2-5; 7 bases match TRBD1. V trimming: 4 bases; J trimming: 5 bases; junction bases outside the gene matches: 8. The CDR3 has 14 residues. Germline CDR1 is SGHNT and CDR2 is YYREEE (reference sequence). The CDR3 nucleotides read TGTGCCAGCAGCGCGAGAACAGGGGAGGAGACCCAGTACTTC. It yields the protein CASSARTGEETQYF.

The rearrangement links TRBV7-2 to TRBJ2-5; 9 bases fit TRBD2. With V trimmed by 1 base and J by 1 base, 4 bases remained unmatched. The germline V gene encodes CDR1 SGHTA and CDR2 FQGNSA. CDR3 length: 16 amino acids. The CDR3 loop reads CASSLVGSGGQETQYF. In DNA, the CDR3 is TGTGCCAGCAGCTTAGTCGGTAGCGGGGGCCAAGAGACCCAGTACTTC.

The chain combines TRBV18 with TRBJ1-5, with a possible D match to TRBD1 (6 bases). From germline, CDR1 is KGHSH and CDR2 LQKENI. This CDR3 is 15 amino acids long. V lost 3 bases, J lost 5 bases, and 14 bases lay in between. CDR3 protein: CASSPVRGGDQPQHF. The CDR3 DNA reads TGTGCCAGCTCACCGGTTCGGGGGGGCGATCAGCCCCAGCATTTT.

CDR3 DNA: TGTGCCAGCAGCTTACGAGGGGGGGACACAGATACGCAGTATTTT. Its translation: CASSLRGGDTDTQYF. The rearrangement links TRBV7-2 to TRBJ2-3; D is perhaps TRBD2 (7 bases). V was cut by 2 bases and J by 2 bases, with 11 bases left in between. CDR1 and CDR2 (germline): SGHTA, FQGNSA. This CDR3 comprises 15 residues.

This chain links TRBV19 with TRBJ2-7; maybe TRBD2 (6 bases). Germline V gives CDR1 LNHDA, CDR2 SQIVND (reference sequence). The V and J ends lost 6 bases and 1 base respectively, with 13 bases between them. There are 14 residues in the CDR3. CDR3 in DNA: TGTGCCAGTAGCCTGCGGGACGGATCCTACGAGCAGTACTTC. Amino acids: CASSLRDGSYEQYF.

This chain joins TRBV27 and TRBJ2-5; TRBD1 might be the D (6 bases). CDR3 size: 15 residues. V lost 5 bases, J lost 5 bases, and 18 bases lay in between. The V gene's germline CDR1 is MNHEY and CDR2 SMNVEV (reference sequence). The CDR3 sequence: CASSPRDTRRETQYF. Written as DNA, the CDR3 is TGTGCCAGCAGTCCACGGGACACACGAAGGGAGACCCAGTACTTC.

The rearrangement uses TRBV4-2 and TRBJ2-1, with 8 bases matching TRBD1. CDR1 is LGHNA and CDR2 is YNFKEQ in the germline V gene. The trim removed 2 bases at V and 10 bases at J, leaving 10 bases unmatched. The CDR3 consists of 15 residues. CDR3 region: CASSQSSQGAWEQFF. CDR3 nucleotides: TGTGCCAGCAGCCAAAGCAGTCAGGGGGCGTGGGAGCAGTTCTTC.

This clone was observed once. The V gene is TRBV7-2, the J gene TRBJ2-3; 8 nucleotides agree with TRBD1. The V gene's germline CDR1 is SGHTA and CDR2 FQGNSA. The CDR3 totals 14 residues. The ends lost 5 bases at V and 5 bases at J; junction bases unmatched: 6. CDR3 coding DNA: TGTGCCAGCAGCGCCCCAGGGGGCAGAGATACGCAGTATTTT. Translation gives CASSAPGGRDTQYF.